Listed here are 23 T cell receptor beta chains from one sample, sequenced in a study of cytomegalovirus exposure and HLA in healthy donors. The PCR ran on 60 Vbeta and 13 Jbeta primers. The table came from immunoSEQ multiplex PCR; TCRdb's copy has only in-frame clones and leaves some out. Of some 130,000 clones detected, almost 80% appear once; the ten largest clones hold under 1.5%. The sample was PBMCs. The receptors shown here come from a female donor in good health and CMV-seronegative.

V gene TRBV27 combines with J gene TRBJ2-1, with 7 bases fitting TRBD2. The CDR3 spans 14 residues. The V gene's germline CDR1 is MNHEY and CDR2 SMNVEV (reference sequence). The ends lost 5 bases at V and 0 bases at J; junction bases unmatched: 1. As DNA, the CDR3 is TGTGCCAGCAGTCTAGCGGCCTCCTACAATGAGCAGTTCTTC. This encodes CASSLAASYNEQFF.

J is TRBJ2-1 and V is TRBV4-3; a weak D match, TRBD1 (5 bases). V lost 0 bases to trimming and J lost 0 bases, with 15 bases between them. Germline V gene data show CDR1 as LGHNA and CDR2 as YSLEER. The CDR3 runs 18 residues. The CDR3 sequence is CASSQDPPGASSYNEQFF. CDR3 sequence (DNA): TGCGCCAGCAGCCAAGATCCCCCTGGGGCGAGCTCCTACAATGAGCAGTTCTTC.

This clone was found a few times. V usage is TRBV28 and J usage is TRBJ1-5; no reliable D call. The CDR3 contains 16 residues. Germline V gene data show CDR1 as MDHEN and CDR2 as SYDVKM. V lost 2 bases, J lost 0 bases, and 11 bases lay in between. CDR3 residues: CASSLEERYSNQPQHF. DNA of the CDR3: TGTGCCAGCAGTTTAGAGGAGAGATATAGCAATCAGCCCCAGCATTTT. The variable domain in full, completed from reference TRBV28 and TRBJ1-5, reads DVKVTQSSRYLVKRTGEKVFLECVQDMDHENMFWYRQDPGLGLRLIYFSYDVKMKEKGDIPEGYSVSREKKERFSLILESASTNQTSMYLCASSLEERYSNQPQHFGDGTRLSIL.

This clone was recorded a few times. This rearrangement joins TRBV7-2 to TRBJ2-1; D call uncertain. Looked up from germline, CDR1 is SGHTA and CDR2 is FQGNSA. The CDR3 runs to 13 residues. V lost 5 bases to trimming and J lost 3 bases, with 8 bases between them. The CDR3: CASSRRLYNEQFF. The CDR3 nucleotides read TGTGCCAGCAGCCGCCGACTCTACAATGAGCAGTTCTTC.

The V gene is TRBV4-2, the J gene TRBJ2-7, with 7 bases fitting TRBD2. This CDR3 has 14 residues. V lost 3 bases and J lost 3; bases outside the gene matches: 5. CDR1 is LGHNA and CDR2 is YNFKEQ in the germline V gene. CDR3 coding DNA: TGTGCCAGCAGCCAGGGAGGGTTAGACTACGAGCAGTACTTC. Residues: CASSQGGLDYEQYF.

Details on this clone: The junction departs from germline at one end; a sequencing error may be responsible. This rearrangement joins TRBV7-7 to TRBJ2-7, with 11 bases that match TRBD2. Germline CDR1 SSHAT, CDR2 FNYEAQ (reference sequence). The CDR3 runs 15 residues. This chain's CDR3 is CASSCLTSGEYEQYF. The CDR3 DNA is TGTGCTAGCAGCTGCTTGACTAGCGGGGAGTACGAGCAGTACTTC.

This clone was found once. The rearrangement links TRBV15 to TRBJ1-4, with 8 bases identical to TRBD1. Germline V gene data show CDR1 as LNHNV and CDR2 as YYDKDF (reference sequence). V shed 0 bases, J shed 7 bases, and the junction held 4 bases outside the gene matches. The CDR3 sequence is 15 residues long. The CDR3 is CATSRDRGRGEKLFF. CDR3 coding DNA: TGTGCCACCAGCAGAGACAGGGGGCGCGGTGAAAAACTGTTTTTT.

The chain is built from TRBV5-4 and TRBJ1-1; possible D gene TRBD1, 5 bases. Germline V gives CDR1 SGHNT, CDR2 YYREEE (reference sequence). V lost 1 base to trimming and J lost 0 bases, with 10 bases between them. This CDR3 has 15 residues. CDR3 sequence reads: CASSLWRGLNTEAFF. In DNA, the CDR3 is TGTGCCAGCAGCTTGTGGAGGGGATTGAACACTGAAGCTTTCTTT.

The chain uses TRBV7-3 and TRBJ1-1; TRBD1 matches at 7 bases. V lost 5 bases and J lost 5; bases outside the gene matches: 8. This CDR3 has 14 amino acids. Germline V gene sequence: CDR1 SGHTA, CDR2 FQGTGA. In nucleotides, the CDR3 is TGTGCCAGCAGCCGTCGACAGGGTGATACTGAAGCTTTCTTT. This codes for CASSRRQGDTEAFF.

This chain uses TRBV11-1 with TRBJ2-5; TRBD1 matches 7 bases. Unmatched junction bases numbered 6, after V lost 3 bases and J lost 2 bases. The CDR3 runs 15 residues. The germline CDR1 and CDR2 sequences are SGHAT and FQDESV (reference sequence). The CDR3 loop is CASSFSQDRQETQYF. The CDR3, as DNA: TGTGCCAGCAGCTTTAGTCAGGACAGGCAAGAGACCCAGTACTTC.

The chain recombines TRBV7-3 with TRBJ2-1; D uncertain. The CDR3 length is 15 residues. The germline V and J ends were trimmed by 1 base and 6 bases, with 13 bases remaining between them. CDR1 is SGHTA and CDR2 is FQGTGA in the germline V gene. The CDR3 loop is CASSLRFARVNEQFF. The CDR3 region has the DNA TGTGCCAGCAGCTTAAGGTTTGCTCGGGTCAATGAGCAGTTCTTC.

The V and J genes are TRBV5-1 and TRBJ2-1, with a weak D call TRBD2 (5 bases). CDR1 is SGHRS, CDR2 YFSETQ, per germline. V gave up 0 bases and J gave up 3 bases, with 13 bases separating them. This CDR3 contains 16 residues. CDR3 nucleotide sequence: TGCGCCAGCAGCTTGGCCCCTAGCAGCCACTACAATGAGCAGTTCTTC. Encoded protein: CASSLAPSSHYNEQFF.

This clone was seen once. V usage is TRBV5-6 and J usage is TRBJ2-1; 11 nucleotides agree with TRBD1. The CDR3 covers 15 residues. Trimming at V came to 4 bases and at J to 10 bases, leaving 10 bases not matched to a gene. CDR1 is SGHDT, CDR2 YYEEEE, per germline. Here the CDR3 DNA reads TGTGCCAGCAGCCGCCGGGACAGGGGGGGGTACGAGCAGTTCTTC. Amino acid sequence: CASSRRDRGGYEQFF. Full variable domain (outside the CDR3, taken from reference TRBV5-6 and TRBJ2-1): DAGVTQSPTHLIKTRGQQVTLRCSPKSGHDTVSWYQQALGQGPQFIFQYYEEEERQRGNFPDRFSGHQFPNYSSELNVNALLLGDSALYLCASSRRDRGGYEQFFGPGTRLTVL.

The rearrangement links TRBV28 to TRBJ1-1; a weak D match, TRBD1 (5 bases). The ends were cut back, 8 bases at V and 2 bases at J, with 15 bases in the middle. CDR3 size: 14 residues. From germline, CDR1 is MDHEN and CDR2 SYDVKM. The CDR3 loop is CASRADRRNTEAFF. The CDR3 DNA is TGTGCCAGCCGGGCTGACAGACGAAACACTGAAGCTTTCTTT.

DNA for the CDR3: TGTGCCAGCAGCTACCGGGGGGGACGGGATACGCAGTATTTT. This translates into CASSYRGGRDTQYF. V is TRBV7-2 and J is TRBJ2-3; 8 nucleotides line up with TRBD2. Germline V CDR1 and CDR2: SGHTA, FQGNSA. The CDR3 runs to 14 residues. V gave up 4 bases and J gave up 6 bases; unmatched junction bases: 6.

The genes are TRBV11-2 and TRBJ2-7; TRBD2 aligns across 13 bases. Trimming cost V 5 bases and J 4 bases; bases outside gene matches: 2. Germline lookup yields CDR1 SGHAT and CDR2 FQNNGV. This CDR3 spans 14 amino acids. The CDR3 nucleotides read TGTGCCAGCAGCCTGACTAGCGGGAGGTACGAGCAGTACTTC. Translating it yields CASSLTSGRYEQYF.

The chain employs TRBV18 and TRBJ2-1; possible D gene TRBD2, 6 bases. The germline V gene has CDR1 KGHSH and CDR2 LQKENI. The ends were cut back, 2 bases at V and 10 bases at J, with 9 bases in the middle. This CDR3 spans 12 amino acids. Here the CDR3 DNA reads TGTGCCAGCTCACCATATGGGGGGGAGCAGTTCTTC. It translates to CASSPYGGEQFF.

The V gene is TRBV30, the J gene TRBJ2-5; 8 nucleotides agree with TRBD2. This CDR3 contains 14 residues. Germline CDR1 is GTSNPN and CDR2 is SVGIG (reference sequence). V gave up 1 base and J gave up 2 bases; unmatched junction bases: 3. CDR3 protein: CAWSGLARQETQYF. Here the CDR3 DNA reads TGTGCCTGGAGTGGACTAGCGCGACAAGAGACCCAGTACTTC.

The rearrangement joins TRBV6-5 to TRBJ1-2; 7 bases map to TRBD1. Trimming at V came to 5 bases and at J to 8 bases, leaving 5 bases not matched to a gene. Per the germline V gene, CDR1 is MNHEY and CDR2 is SVGAGI. This CDR3 is built from 12 residues. The CDR3 reads CASSPTGKGYTF. DNA of the CDR3: TGTGCCAGCAGTCCGACAGGGAAGGGCTACACCTTC.

The CDR3 bases are TGTGCCAGCAGTTTACGAGGGAACACTGAAGCTTTCTTT. Translated, it gives CASSLRGNTEAFF. The chain recombines TRBV27 with TRBJ1-1; D not certain. From germline, CDR1 is MNHEY and CDR2 SMNVEV (reference sequence). V was shortened by 2 bases and J by 1 base, with 5 bases between the two germline ends. The CDR3 covers 13 residues.

CDR3 coding DNA: TGTGCCAGCAGCGGGACATACGAGCAGTACTTC. This translates into CASSGTYEQYF. The chain combines TRBV6-6 with TRBJ2-7; tentative D call: TRBD1 (6 bases). Germline loops: CDR1 MNHNY, CDR2 SVGAGI (reference sequence). Trimming removed 6 bases from V and 4 bases from J, with 7 bases in between. The CDR3 totals 11 residues.

This sequence joins TRBV6-1 and TRBJ1-6; D may be TRBD1 (6 bases). Deletions cut 4 bases from V and 5 bases from J, with 12 bases between. Looked up from germline, CDR1 is MNHNS and CDR2 is SASEGT. The CDR3 is 15 amino acids. The CDR3 region is CASSVSGADNSPLHF. The CDR3 bases are TGTGCCAGCAGTGTCTCAGGGGCCGATAATTCACCCCTCCACTTT.

The V and J genes are TRBV28 and TRBJ2-5; 9 nucleotides agree with TRBD2. The J call may be wrong; the DNA end is better matched by TRBJ2-7. The CDR3 totals 14 residues. Germline assignment: CDR1 MDHEN and CDR2 SYDVKM. The CDR3 is CASTGTSRGDEQYF. The CDR3 region has the DNA TGTGCCAGCACCGGGACTAGCCGGGGCGACGAGCAGTACTTC.